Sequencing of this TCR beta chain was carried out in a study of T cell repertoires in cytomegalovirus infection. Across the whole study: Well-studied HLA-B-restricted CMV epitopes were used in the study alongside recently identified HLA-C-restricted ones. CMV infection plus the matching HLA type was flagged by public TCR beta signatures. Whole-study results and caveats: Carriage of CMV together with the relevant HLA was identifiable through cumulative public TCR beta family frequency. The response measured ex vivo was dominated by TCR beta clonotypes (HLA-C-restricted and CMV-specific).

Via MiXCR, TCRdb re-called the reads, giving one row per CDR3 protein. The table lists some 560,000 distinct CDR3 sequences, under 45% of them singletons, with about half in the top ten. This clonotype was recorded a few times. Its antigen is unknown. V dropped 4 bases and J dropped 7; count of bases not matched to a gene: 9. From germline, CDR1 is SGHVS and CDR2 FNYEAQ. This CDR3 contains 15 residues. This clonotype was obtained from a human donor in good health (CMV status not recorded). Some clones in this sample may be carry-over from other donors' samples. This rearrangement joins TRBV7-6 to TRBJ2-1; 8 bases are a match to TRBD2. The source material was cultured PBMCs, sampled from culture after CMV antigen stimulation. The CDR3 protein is CASSSQAGGLNEQFF. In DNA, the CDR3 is TGTGCCAGCAGCTCCCAGGCGGGGGGCCTTAATGAGCAGTTCTTC.